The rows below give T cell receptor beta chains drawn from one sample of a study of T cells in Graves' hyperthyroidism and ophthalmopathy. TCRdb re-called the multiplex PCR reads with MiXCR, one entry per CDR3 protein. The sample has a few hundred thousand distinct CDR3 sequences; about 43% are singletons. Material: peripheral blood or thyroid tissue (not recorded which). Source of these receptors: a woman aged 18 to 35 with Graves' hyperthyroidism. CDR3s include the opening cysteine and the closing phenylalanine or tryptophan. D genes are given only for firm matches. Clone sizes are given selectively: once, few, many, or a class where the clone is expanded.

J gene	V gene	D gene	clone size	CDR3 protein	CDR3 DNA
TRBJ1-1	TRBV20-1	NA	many	CSASHPRGPEGEAFF	TGCAGTGCTAGTCACCCCAGGGGCCCAGAGGGCGAAGCTTTCTTT
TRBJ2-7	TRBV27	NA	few	CASSSPGTFHEQYF	TGTGCCAGCAGTTCCCCGGGGACCTTCCACGAGCAGTACTTC
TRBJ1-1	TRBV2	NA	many	CASSGGADTEAFF	TGTGCCAGCAGTGGAGGGGCGGACACTGAAGCTTTCTTT
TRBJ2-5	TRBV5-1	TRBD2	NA	CASSPGLAGATPETQYF	TGCGCCAGCAGCCCGGGACTAGCGGGAGCGACTCCAGAGACCCAGTACTTC
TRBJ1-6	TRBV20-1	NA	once	CSAYGGRNSPLHF	TGCAGTGCTTATGGGGGTAGGAATTCACCCCTCCACTTT
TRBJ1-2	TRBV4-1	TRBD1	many	CASSQRQGAGYGYTF	TGCGCCAGCAGCCAGAGACAGGGGGCTGGCTATGGCTACACCTTC
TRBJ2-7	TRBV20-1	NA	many	CSARARDRMLHEQYF	TGCAGTGCTAGAGCGCGGGACAGAATGCTACACGAGCAGTACTTC
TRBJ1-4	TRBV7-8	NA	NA	CASSSAPPTGENLFF	TGTGCCAGCAGCTCCGCACCGCCAACGGGAGAAAACCTGTTTTTT
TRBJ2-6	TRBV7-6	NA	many	CASTLGPGANVLTF	TGTGCCAGCACCTTGGGGCCGGGGGCCAACGTCCTGACTTTC
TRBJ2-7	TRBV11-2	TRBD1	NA	CASSPPGTETYEQYF	TGTGCCAGCTCACCACCCGGGACAGAGACCTACGAGCAGTACTTC
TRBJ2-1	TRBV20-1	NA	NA	CSARKREYNEQFF	TGCAGTGCCCGAAAACGGGAGTACAATGAGCAGTTCTTC
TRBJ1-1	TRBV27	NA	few	CASSLQYLGNTEAFF	TGTGCCAGCAGTTTACAGTATTTGGGGAACACTGAAGCTTTCTTT
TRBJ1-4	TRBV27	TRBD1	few	CASRPGQVNEKLFF	TGTGCCAGCAGACCGGGACAGGTTAATGAAAAACTGTTTTTT
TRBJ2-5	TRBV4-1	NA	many	CASSPSSLQFQETQYF	TGCGCCAGCAGCCCTTCATCGCTTCAGTTCCAAGAGACCCAGTACTTC
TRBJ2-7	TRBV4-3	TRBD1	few	CASSQVGTGYLEQYF	TGCGCCAGCAGCCAAGTAGGGACAGGGTACCTCGAGCAGTACTTC
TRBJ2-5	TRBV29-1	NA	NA	CSVEWTDQETQYF	TGCAGCGTCGAGTGGACAGATCAAGAGACCCAGTACTTC
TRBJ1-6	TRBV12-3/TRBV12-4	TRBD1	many	CASKRQGNSPLHF	TGTGCCAGCAAGAGACAGGGAAATTCACCCCTCCACTTT
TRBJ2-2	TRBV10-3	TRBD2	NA	CAVRNWTSTGELFF	TGTGCCGTGAGAAATTGGACTAGCACCGGGGAGCTGTTTTTT
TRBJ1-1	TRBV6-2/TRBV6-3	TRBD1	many	CASVGQPLGTDEAFF	TGTGCCAGCGTGGGACAGCCTTTAGGGACCGATGAAGCTTTCTTT
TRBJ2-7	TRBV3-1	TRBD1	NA	CASSKDRVVYEQYF	TGTGCCAGCAGCAAAGACAGGGTTGTCTACGAGCAGTACTTC
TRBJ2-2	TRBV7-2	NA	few	CASSLGWQLTGELFF	TGTGCCAGCAGCTTAGGATGGCAGCTCACCGGGGAGCTGTTTTTT
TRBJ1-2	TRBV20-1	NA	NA	CSAREGIGNTF	TGCAGTGCTAGAGAGGGTATTGGAAACACCTTC
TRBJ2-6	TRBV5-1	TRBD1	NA	CASSTRDSSGANVLTF	TGCGCCAGCAGCACCCGGGACAGCTCTGGGGCCAACGTCCTGACTTTC
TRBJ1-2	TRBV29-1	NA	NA	CSVDWSSYGYTF	TGCAGCGTTGATTGGAGCTCCTATGGCTACACCTTC
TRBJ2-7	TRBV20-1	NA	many	CSAPGGWEQYF	TGCAGTGCTCCCGGGGGCTGGGAGCAGTACTTC
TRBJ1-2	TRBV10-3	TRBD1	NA	CAISGPTGGNTF	TGTGCCATCAGTGGTCCGACAGGGGGCAACACCTTC
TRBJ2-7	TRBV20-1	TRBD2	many	CSASQRMAGGYEQYF	TGCAGTGCTAGTCAGAGAATGGCGGGAGGCTACGAGCAGTACTTC
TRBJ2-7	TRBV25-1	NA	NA	CAPDFGSRGTYEQYF	TGTGCTCCCGATTTTGGGAGCAGAGGTACCTACGAGCAGTACTTC
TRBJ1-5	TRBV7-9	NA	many	CASSLMGGDQPQHF	TGTGCCAGCAGCTTAATGGGGGGCGATCAGCCCCAGCATTTT
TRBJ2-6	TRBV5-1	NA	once	CASSQGRSSGANVLTF	TGCGCCAGCAGCCAAGGACGGAGCTCTGGGGCCAACGTCCTGACTTTC
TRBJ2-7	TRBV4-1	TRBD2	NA	CASSHRLAGGPGYEQYF	TGCGCCAGCAGCCACCGACTAGCGGGAGGGCCGGGTTACGAGCAGTACTTC
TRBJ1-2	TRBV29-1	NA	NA	CSVEDLAGYGYTF	TGCAGCGTTGAAGACCTAGCGGGCTATGGCTACACCTTC
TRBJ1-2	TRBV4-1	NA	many	CASSQDLGRGQTNYGYTF	TGCGCCAGCAGCCAAGATCTCGGTAGGGGCCAAACTAACTATGGCTACACCTTC
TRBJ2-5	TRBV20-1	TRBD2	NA	CSADARTSGRAGQETQYF	TGCAGTGCTGACGCCCGGACTAGCGGGAGGGCAGGGCAAGAGACCCAGTACTTC
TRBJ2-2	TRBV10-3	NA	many	CAISVSGELFF	TGTGCCATCAGTGTCTCCGGGGAGCTGTTTTTT
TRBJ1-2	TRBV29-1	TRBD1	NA	CSARQGGHIYGYTF	TGCAGCGCTAGACAGGGGGGGCACATCTATGGCTACACCTTC
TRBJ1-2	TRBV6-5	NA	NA	CASSEAGGQGMDYTF	TGTGCCAGCAGTGAAGCAGGAGGGCAGGGAATGGACTACACCTTC
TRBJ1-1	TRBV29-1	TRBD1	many	CSVDLGDRRGTEAFF	TGCAGCGTTGATCTAGGGGACAGGAGGGGAACTGAAGCTTTCTTT
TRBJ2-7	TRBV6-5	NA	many	CASSRAGDSYEQYF	TGTGCCAGCAGCAGGGCAGGGGATTCATACGAGCAGTACTTC
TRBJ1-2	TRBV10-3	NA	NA	CAIRGTSGGFGYTF	TGTGCCATCAGAGGGACTAGCGGGGGCTTTGGCTACACCTTC
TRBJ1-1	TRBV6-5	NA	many	CASSYGRNTEAFF	TGTGCCAGCAGTTACGGTCGGAACACTGAAGCTTTCTTT
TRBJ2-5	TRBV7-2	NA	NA	CASSLELASETQYF	TGTGCCAGCAGCTTAGAATTGGCAAGTGAGACCCAGTACTTC
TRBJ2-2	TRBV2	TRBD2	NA	CASSSRLALSNTGELFF	TGTGCCAGCTCATCAAGACTAGCGTTATCGAACACCGGGGAGCTGTTTTTT
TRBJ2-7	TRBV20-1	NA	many	CSARGGHHEQYF	TGCAGTGCTAGAGGAGGACACCACGAGCAGTACTTC
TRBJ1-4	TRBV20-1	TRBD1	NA	CSALDRGRNEKLFF	TGCAGTGCTTTAGACAGGGGCCGTAATGAAAAACTGTTTTTT
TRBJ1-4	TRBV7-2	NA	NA	CASSPGHSNEKLFF	TGTGCCAGCAGCCCAGGGCACTCTAATGAAAAACTGTTTTTT
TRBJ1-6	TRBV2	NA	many	CASRWNLNSLPLHF	TGTGCCAGCAGATGGAATTTAAATTCGTTACCCCTCCACTTT
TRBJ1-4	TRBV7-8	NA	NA	CASSLGEGDNEKLFF	TGTGCCAGCAGCTTAGGGGAGGGGGACAATGAAAAACTGTTTTTT
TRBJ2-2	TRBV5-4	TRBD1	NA	CASSTAGGTGGFTGELFF	TGTGCCAGCAGCACGGCCGGGGGGACAGGGGGGTTCACCGGGGAGCTGTTTTTT
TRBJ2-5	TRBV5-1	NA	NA	CASRTAGTGTQYF	TGCGCCAGCAGGACAGCTGGGACGGGAACCCAGTACTTC
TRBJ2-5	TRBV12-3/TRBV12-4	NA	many	CASSPPGVETQYF	TGTGCCAGCAGTCCCCCGGGGGTAGAGACCCAGTACTTC
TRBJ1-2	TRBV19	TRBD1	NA	CASIRGQEAGYGYAF	TGTGCCAGTATAAGGGGACAGGAGGCTGGGTATGGCTACGCCTTC
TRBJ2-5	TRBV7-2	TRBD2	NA	CASSDSSGSLETQYF	TGTGCCAGCAGCGACAGTAGCGGGAGTCTCGAGACCCAGTACTTC
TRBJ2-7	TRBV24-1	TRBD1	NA	CATSDPGTGGNEQYF	TGCGCCACCAGTGACCCCGGGACAGGGGGCAACGAGCAGTACTTC
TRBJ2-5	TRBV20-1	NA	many	CSASGSDETQYF	TGCAGTGCTAGCGGGAGTGACGAGACCCAGTACTTC
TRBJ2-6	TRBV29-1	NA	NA	CSVRAGKDSGANVLTF	TGCAGCGTTAGGGCAGGAAAGGACTCTGGGGCCAACGTCCTGACTTTC
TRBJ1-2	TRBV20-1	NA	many	CSFVRNTGGGYTF	TGCAGCTTCGTCAGAAACACAGGAGGTGGCTACACCTTC
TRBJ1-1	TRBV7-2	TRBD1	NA	CASSSKALRDRGPEAFF	TGTGCCAGCAGTTCCAAAGCCCTCCGGGACAGGGGTCCTGAAGCTTTCTTT
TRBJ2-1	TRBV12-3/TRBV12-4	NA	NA	CASTLKGPSPGDEQFF	TGTGCCAGCACCCTAAAGGGCCCTTCCCCGGGGGATGAGCAGTTCTTC
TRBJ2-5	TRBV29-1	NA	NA	CSVEGTTETQYF	TGCAGCGTTGAGGGAACGACAGAGACCCAGTACTTC